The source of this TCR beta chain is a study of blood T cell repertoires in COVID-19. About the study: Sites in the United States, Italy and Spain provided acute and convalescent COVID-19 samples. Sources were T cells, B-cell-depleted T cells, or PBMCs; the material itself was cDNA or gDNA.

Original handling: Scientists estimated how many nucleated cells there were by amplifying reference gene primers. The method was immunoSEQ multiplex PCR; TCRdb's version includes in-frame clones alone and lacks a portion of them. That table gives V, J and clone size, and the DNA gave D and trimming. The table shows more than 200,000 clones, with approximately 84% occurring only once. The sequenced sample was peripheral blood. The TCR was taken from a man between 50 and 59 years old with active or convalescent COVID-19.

DNA of the CDR3: TGCGCCAGCAGCCAAGATTGGCGGGCTCGGTTGGAGCAGTACTTC. Its protein is CASSQDWRARLEQYF. The chain employs TRBV4-3 and TRBJ2-7; the D gene is possibly TRBD2 (5 bases). V was trimmed by 0 bases and J by 7 bases, leaving 16 bases between them. The CDR3 has 15 residues. Per the germline V gene, CDR1 is LGHNA and CDR2 is YSLEER.